The 22 T cell receptor beta chains reported below all come from one sample, sequenced in a study of blood T cell repertoires in COVID-19. Some clones are missing from TCRdb's copy, which holds only in-frame ones; the method was immunoSEQ multiplex PCR. In the table there are some 80,000 clones, around 83% of which are singletons. What was sequenced was peripheral blood. These receptors all stem from a woman aged 70-85 years with acute or convalescent COVID-19.

This clone is medium-sized. The chain joins TRBV6-6 to TRBJ2-1, with 7 bases lining up with TRBD2. The germline V gene encodes CDR1 MNHNY and CDR2 SVGAGI (reference sequence). CDR3 length: 14 amino acids. The J segment lost 7 bases and the V segment lost 6 bases, leaving 9 bases of the junction unmatched. The CDR3 bases are TGTGCCAGCAGCCCCGGACTAGGAATGAATGAGCAGTTCTTC. As protein: CASSPGLGMNEQFF.

The chain combines TRBV18 with TRBJ2-4; perhaps TRBD1 as D (5 bases). The CDR3 runs to 15 residues. Trimming removed 3 bases at V and 7 bases at J, with 16 bases between. Germline CDR1 is KGHSH and CDR2 is LQKENI. The CDR3 bases are TGTGCCAGCTCACCGGCCCTGGGGCCGACCAACATTCAGTACTTC. Translation gives CASSPALGPTNIQYF.

This chain connects TRBV11-2 to TRBJ2-5; TRBD1 might be the D (5 bases). The germline V gene encodes CDR1 SGHAT and CDR2 FQNNGV. V was clipped by 7 bases and J by 7 bases, with 16 bases between them. The CDR3 totals 13 residues. CDR3 in amino acids: CASTNQPRGTQYF. Written as DNA, the CDR3 is TGTGCCAGCACCAACCAGCCTAGGGGGACCCAGTACTTC.

The J gene is TRBJ2-7, the V gene TRBV30; D is uncertain. The ends were cut back, 2 bases at V and 6 bases at J, with 8 bases in the middle. This CDR3 spans 11 amino acids. Germline V lookup: CDR1 GTSNPN, CDR2 SVGIG (reference sequence). The DNA for the CDR3 is TGTGCCTGGAGTTCCCAATCCGAGCAGTACTTC. Its translation: CAWSSQSEQYF.

The chain links TRBV5-6 to TRBJ2-7; TRBD2 is a possible D gene (5 bases). V was clipped by 4 bases and J by 6 bases, with 8 bases between them. Germline assignment: CDR1 SGHDT and CDR2 YYEEEE. CDR3 length: 11 amino acids. The CDR3 DNA follows: TGTGCCAGCAGCAGGGAGACCGAGCAGTACTTC. Its translation is CASSRETEQYF.

This chain joins TRBV2 and TRBJ2-2; 13 bases agree with TRBD2. This CDR3 is 15 amino acids long. With V trimmed by 8 bases and J by 4 bases, 4 bases remained unmatched. CDR1 is SNHLY and CDR2 is FYNNEI in the germline V gene. The CDR3, as DNA: TGTGCCAGCTGGACTAGCGGGAGAGGCACCGGGGAGCTGTTTTTT. Amino acid sequence: CASWTSGRGTGELFF.

The genes are TRBV11-2 and TRBJ1-6; weak D call: TRBD1 (6 bases). Trimming shortened V by 5 bases and J by 7 bases, and 15 bases separated the two germline ends. Germline V CDR1 and CDR2: SGHAT, FQNNGV. CDR3 length equals 15 residues. The DNA for the CDR3 is TGTGCCAGCAGCCTGAATTGGGACACCAATTCACCCCTCCACTTT. Amino acids: CASSLNWDTNSPLHF.

The chain uses TRBV3-1 (or the pseudogene TRBV3-2) and TRBJ2-1; 12 bases map to TRBD2. The germline CDR1 and CDR2 sequences are LGHDT and YNNKEL (reference sequence). V was pared by 6 bases and J by 7 bases, with 7 bases of the junction left unmatched. This CDR3 contains 15 residues. The CDR3: CASRERLAGVNEQFF. CDR3 DNA: TGTGCCAGCAGAGAAAGACTAGCGGGAGTGAATGAGCAGTTCTTC.

Remarks on this clone: The same CDR3 also results from other DNA sequences found in this sample. The chain couples TRBV29-1 to TRBJ1-3; D remains ambiguous. CDR3 size: 12 residues. CDR1 is SQVTM and CDR2 is ANQGSEA in the germline V gene. V was shortened by 6 bases and J by 0 bases, with 6 bases between the two germline ends. The CDR3 loop reads CSVRGSGNTIYF. The CDR3 coding sequence is TGCAGCGTCCGGGGCTCTGGAAACACCATATATTTT. The whole variable domain, remainder taken from reference TRBV29-1 and TRBJ1-3, is SAVISQKPSRDICQRGTSLTIQCQVDSQVTMMFWYRQQPGQSLTLIATANQGSEATYESGFVIDKFPISRPNLTFSTLTVSNMSPEDSSIYLCSVRGSGNTIYFGEGSWLTVV.

This chain joins TRBV12-3 or TRBV12-4 and TRBJ2-7; D might be TRBD2 (5 bases). The CDR3 is made up of 13 amino acids. V was shortened by 8 bases and J by 10 bases, with 21 bases between the two germline ends. The CDR3 nucleotides are TGTGCCAGCTCTCGGGCGGACTCCCGTTCCCAGTACTTC. It translates to CASSRADSRSQYF.

The chain is built from TRBV4-2 and TRBJ2-5; 11 bases align to TRBD2. Germline V gene data show CDR1 as LGHNA and CDR2 as YNFKEQ. With V trimmed by 4 bases and J by 5 bases, 9 bases remained unmatched. The CDR3 runs 16 residues. CDR3 nucleotide sequence: TGTGCCAGCAGCCCCCACCTTAGCGGGAGGGGGGAGACCCAGTACTTC. Its translation: CASSPHLSGRGETQYF.

This clone was picked up a small number of times. The chain joins TRBV5-1 to TRBJ1-5; TRBD1 matches at 8 bases. This CDR3 comprises 15 residues. The ends lost 0 bases at V and 4 bases at J; junction bases unmatched: 3. Germline V CDR1 and CDR2: SGHRS, YFSETQ. This CDR3 reads CASSLGTGRNQPQHF. CDR3 coding DNA: TGCGCCAGCAGCTTGGGGACAGGGCGAAATCAGCCCCAGCATTTT.

V and J are TRBV29-1 and TRBJ1-2, with D perhaps TRBD1 (6 bases). Trimming cost V 6 bases and J 7 bases, with 18 bases left between them. Germline values: CDR1 SQVTM, CDR2 ANQGSEA. The CDR3 runs to 13 residues. The DNA of the CDR3 is TGCAGCGTAGTAGAGGGGGAATCGTCTGGCTACACCTTC. Translation gives CSVVEGESSGYTF.

The chain couples TRBV12-5 to TRBJ2-1, with D perhaps matching TRBD2 (5 bases). V was shortened by 8 bases and J by 10 bases, with 18 bases between the two germline ends. Germline V gene sequence: CDR1 LGHNT, CDR2 FRNRAP. This CDR3 is 13 amino acids long. The CDR3 DNA reads as TGTGCTAGTAAATCCGACGGGGTGAGGGAGCAGTTCTTC. The encoded protein is CASKSDGVREQFF.

The chain has TRBV29-1 and TRBJ2-5; a weak D match, TRBD2 (6 bases). The CDR3 has 14 residues. V lost 2 bases and J 5 bases, leaving 15 bases between the germline ends. Germline V gene sequence: CDR1 SQVTM, CDR2 ANQGSEA. CDR3 region: CSVERSGLGETQYF. The CDR3 DNA follows: TGCAGCGTTGAAAGAAGCGGGCTCGGGGAGACCCAGTACTTC.

J is TRBJ1-6 and V is TRBV18, with D unclear. The germline gives CDR1 KGHSH, CDR2 LQKENI. V lost 8 bases and J lost 7, with 9 bases in between. CDR3 size: 12 residues. Here the CDR3 DNA reads TGTGCCAGCCATAGCCCCAATTCACCCCTCCACTTT. Encoded protein: CASHSPNSPLHF.

The CDR3 is CASSNPGYLDNEQFF. DNA for the CDR3: TGTGCCAGCAGTAACCCGGGATATCTTGACAATGAGCAGTTCTTC. The V and J genes are TRBV25-1 and TRBJ2-1; tentatively, D is TRBD2 (5 bases). CDR1 is MGHDK and CDR2 is SYGVNS in the germline V gene. The CDR3 contains 15 residues. Between the trimmed V and J ends, which lost 5 bases and 5 bases, there was a span of 16 bases.

CDR3 sequence: CASSGGEGPSEQFF. DNA for the CDR3: TGTGCCAGCAGTGGGGGGGAGGGCCCGAGTGAGCAGTTCTTC. This chain joins TRBV6-6 and TRBJ2-1; 7 bases fit TRBD2. Germline CDR1 and CDR2: MNHNY and SVGAGI (reference sequence). J gave up 9 bases and V 5 bases, and 10 bases lay outside the gene matches. The CDR3 is 14 amino acids.

The V call is TRBV7-8, the J call TRBJ2-5, with TRBD1 identical over 10 bases. Germline V gene sequence: CDR1 SGHVS, CDR2 FQNEAQ. V gave up 3 bases and J gave up 2 bases; unmatched junction bases: 6. CDR3 size: 16 residues. DNA of the CDR3: TGTGCCAGCAGCTTCTCCGGGACAGGGGATCAAGAGACCCAGTACTTC. Translated: CASSFSGTGDQETQYF.

The chain links TRBV10-2 to TRBJ1-3, with 7 nucleotides matching TRBD1. CDR3 length: 15 amino acids. V lost 10 bases, J lost 1 base, and 10 bases stayed unmatched. Germline values: CDR1 WSHSY, CDR2 SAAADI. The CDR3: CATLEGTVSGNTIYF. CDR3 DNA sequence: TGCGCCACCTTAGAAGGGACAGTATCTGGAAACACCATATATTTT.

The genes are TRBV7-3 and TRBJ1-6; D is uncertain. The CDR3 runs 14 residues. Trimming left V 2 bases short and J 8 bases short, with 10 bases between. Germline V gives CDR1 SGHTA, CDR2 FQGTGA. This CDR3 reads CASSLFGVDSPLHF. The DNA of the CDR3 is TGTGCCAGCAGCTTATTCGGGGTGGATTCACCCCTCCACTTT.

This clone has more than one count but fewer than ten. J is TRBJ2-1 and V is TRBV28; D unresolved. The length of the CDR3 is 14 residues. Germline V gene lookup returns CDR1 MDHEN and CDR2 SYDVKM. V dropped 11 bases and J dropped 8 bases, with 22 bases sitting between them. CDR3 residues: CALSYFAGEHEQFF. CDR3 nucleotides: TGTGCCCTGAGCTATTTTGCTGGAGAACATGAGCAGTTCTTC.